The clone carrying this T cell receptor beta chain was recorded once. What it recognizes is unknown. The data originate from a study of OX40 agonist ivuxolimab in advanced cancers. General study findings and limits: Low normalized T-cell clonal expansion was additionally recorded for some nonresponders.

With 7 bases removed from V and 6 bases from J, the gap between germline ends came to 15 bases. This CDR3 has 13 residues. Germline V CDR1 and CDR2: SQVTM, ANQGSEA. Assay used: immunoSEQ multiplex PCR; TCRdb lists only in-frame clones, some missing. The table records around 80,000 clones, approximately 89% of them present only once. The sequenced sample was CD4+ or CD8+ T cells sorted from blood, obtained in a trial of the OX40 agonist ivuxolimab. The clonotype was recovered from an adult with an advanced solid tumor such as melanoma, head and neck, liver or kidney cancer. The genes are TRBV29-1 and TRBJ2-2; D tentatively reads TRBD1 or TRBD2 (7 bases each). Here the CDR3 DNA reads TGCAGCGGGCAGACAGGGAGGGCCGGGGAGCTGTTTTTT. As protein: CSGQTGRAGELFF.